The present T cell receptor beta chain was sequenced within a study of blood T cells in healthy people across ages. Study context: Template switching picked up about one barcoded beta molecule for each two T cells.

In germline, CDR1 is SGHAT, CDR2 FQNNGV. The junction had 9 bases not matched to a gene; V was cut back by 5 bases and J by 3 bases. CDR3 length: 16 residues. Donor samples were obtained from healthy Caucasian individuals from Russia, aged about 6 to 100. Sample-barcoded 5' priming and a J-beta primer mix drove a second PCR of 7 to 11 cycles. MiXCR, run by TCRdb on the 5' RACE reads, gives a single entry per CDR3 protein. The sample gives 700,000 or so distinct CDR3 sequences, roughly 43% of which show up once; 25% to 35% is in the top ten. V is TRBV11-2 and J is TRBJ2-7; 11 bases match TRBD2. The TCR comes from a man older than 75 in good health. Sequencing was performed on blood. CDR3 amino acids: CASSPRLAGGFYEQYF. DNA for the CDR3: TGTGCCAGCAGCCCCCGGCTAGCGGGGGGATTCTACGAGCAGTACTTC.